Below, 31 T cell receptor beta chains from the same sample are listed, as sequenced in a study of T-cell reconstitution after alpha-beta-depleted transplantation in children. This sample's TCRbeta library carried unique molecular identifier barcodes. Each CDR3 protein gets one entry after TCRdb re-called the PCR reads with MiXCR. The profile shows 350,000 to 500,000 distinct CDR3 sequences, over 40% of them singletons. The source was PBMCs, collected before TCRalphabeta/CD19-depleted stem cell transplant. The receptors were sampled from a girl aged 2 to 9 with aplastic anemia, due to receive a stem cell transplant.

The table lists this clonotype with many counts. The CDR3 spells CASSSGTDGYEQYF. CDR3 in DNA: TGTGCCAGCTCATCAGGGACAGATGGCTACGAGCAGTACTTC. The V call is TRBV18, the J call TRBJ2-7, with 7 bases matching TRBD1. CDR1 and CDR2 (germline): KGHSH, LQKENI. Trimming cost V 5 bases and J 3 bases; bases outside gene matches: 7. The CDR3 loop spans 14 amino acids.

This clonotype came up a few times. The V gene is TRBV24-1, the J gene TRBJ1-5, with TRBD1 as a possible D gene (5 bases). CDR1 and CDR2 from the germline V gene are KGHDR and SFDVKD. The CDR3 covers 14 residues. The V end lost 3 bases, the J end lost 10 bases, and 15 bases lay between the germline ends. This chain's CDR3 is CATSDGASLGPQHF. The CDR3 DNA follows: TGTGCCACCAGTGATGGGGCCTCTCTGGGTCCCCAGCATTTT.

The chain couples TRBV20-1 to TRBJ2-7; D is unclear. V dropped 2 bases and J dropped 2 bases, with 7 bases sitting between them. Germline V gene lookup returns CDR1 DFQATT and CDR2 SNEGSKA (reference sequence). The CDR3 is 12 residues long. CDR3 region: CSARQFTYEQYF. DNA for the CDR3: TGCAGTGCTAGACAGTTTACCTACGAGCAGTACTTC.

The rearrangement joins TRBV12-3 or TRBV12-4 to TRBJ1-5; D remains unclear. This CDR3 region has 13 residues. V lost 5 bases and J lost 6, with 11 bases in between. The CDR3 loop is CASSPDDIQPQHF. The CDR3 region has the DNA TGTGCCAGCAGTCCCGACGACATTCAGCCCCAGCATTTT.

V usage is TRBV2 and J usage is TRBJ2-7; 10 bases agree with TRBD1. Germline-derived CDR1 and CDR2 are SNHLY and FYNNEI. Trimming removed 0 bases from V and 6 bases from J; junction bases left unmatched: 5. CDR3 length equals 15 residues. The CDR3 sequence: CASSEAGQGMGEQYF. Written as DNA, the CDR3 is TGTGCCAGCAGTGAAGCGGGACAGGGGATGGGCGAGCAGTACTTC.

The CDR3 DNA sequence: TGCAGCGTTTCAGGGCTTTCCTACGAGCAGTACTTC. This gives the protein CSVSGLSYEQYF. V gene TRBV29-1 combines with J gene TRBJ2-7, with a tentative D call TRBD1 (5 bases). From germline, CDR1 is SQVTM and CDR2 ANQGSEA. V was cut by 5 bases and J by 1 base, with 9 bases left in between. CDR3 length: 12 residues.

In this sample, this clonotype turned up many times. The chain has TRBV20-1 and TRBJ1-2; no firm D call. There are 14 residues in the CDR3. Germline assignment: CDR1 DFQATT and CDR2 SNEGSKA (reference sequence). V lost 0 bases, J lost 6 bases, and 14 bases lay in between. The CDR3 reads CSARDRGRVDGYTF. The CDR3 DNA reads TGCAGTGCTAGAGATCGTGGGCGAGTGGATGGCTACACCTTC.

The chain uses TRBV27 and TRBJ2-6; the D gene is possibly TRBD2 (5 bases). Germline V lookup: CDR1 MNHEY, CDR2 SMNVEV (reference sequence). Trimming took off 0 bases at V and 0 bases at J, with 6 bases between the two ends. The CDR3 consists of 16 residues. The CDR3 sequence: CASSLSDFSGANVLTF. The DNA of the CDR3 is TGTGCCAGCAGTTTATCGGACTTCTCTGGGGCCAACGTCCTGACTTTC.

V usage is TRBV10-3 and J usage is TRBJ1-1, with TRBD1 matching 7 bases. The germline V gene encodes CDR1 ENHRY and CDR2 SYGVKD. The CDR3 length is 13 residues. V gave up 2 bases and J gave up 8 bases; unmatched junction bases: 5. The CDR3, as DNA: TGTGCCATCAGTGAGAACAGGGGTATGGAAGCTTTCTTT. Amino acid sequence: CAISENRGMEAFF.

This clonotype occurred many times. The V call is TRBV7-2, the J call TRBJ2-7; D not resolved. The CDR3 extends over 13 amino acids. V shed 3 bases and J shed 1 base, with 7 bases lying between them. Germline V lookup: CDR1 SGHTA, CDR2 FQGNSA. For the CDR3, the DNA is TGTGCCAGCAGCTTCAGGATTTCCTACGAGCAGTACTTC. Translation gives CASSFRISYEQYF.

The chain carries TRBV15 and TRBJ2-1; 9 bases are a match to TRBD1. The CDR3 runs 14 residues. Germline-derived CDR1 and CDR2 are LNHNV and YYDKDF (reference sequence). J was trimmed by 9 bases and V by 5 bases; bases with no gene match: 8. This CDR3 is CATSGYRGRFEQFF. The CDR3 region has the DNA TGTGCCACCAGCGGATACAGGGGGCGGTTTGAGCAGTTCTTC.

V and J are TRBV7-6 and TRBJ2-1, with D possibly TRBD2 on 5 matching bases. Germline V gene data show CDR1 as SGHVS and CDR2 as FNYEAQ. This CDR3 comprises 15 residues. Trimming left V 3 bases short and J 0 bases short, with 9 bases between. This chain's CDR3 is CASSFLGVSYNEQFF. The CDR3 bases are TGTGCCAGCAGCTTTCTCGGGGTCTCCTACAATGAGCAGTTCTTC.

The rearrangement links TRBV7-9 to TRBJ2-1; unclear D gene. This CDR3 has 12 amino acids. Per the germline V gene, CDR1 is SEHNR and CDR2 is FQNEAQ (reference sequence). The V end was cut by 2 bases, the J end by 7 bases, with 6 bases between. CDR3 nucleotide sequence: TGTGCCAGCAGCTTAATGCAGAATGAGCAGTTCTTC. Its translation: CASSLMQNEQFF.

The CDR3, as DNA: TGTGCCAGCAGCGACGTAACCGGGACCTACGATGTGGATGAGCAGTTCTTC. Translating it yields CASSDVTGTYDVDEQFF. The chain employs TRBV7-9 and TRBJ2-1; possibly TRBD1 or TRBD2 for D (5 bases each). The V gene lost 5 bases and the J gene lost 8 bases, with 25 bases spanning the gap. The CDR3 runs to 17 residues. Germline V lookup: CDR1 SEHNR, CDR2 FQNEAQ (reference sequence).

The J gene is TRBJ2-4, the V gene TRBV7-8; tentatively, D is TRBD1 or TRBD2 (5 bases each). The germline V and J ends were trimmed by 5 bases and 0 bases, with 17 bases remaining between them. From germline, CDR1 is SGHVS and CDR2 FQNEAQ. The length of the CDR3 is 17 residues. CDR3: CASSPSYRDGAKNIQYF. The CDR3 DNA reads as TGTGCCAGCAGCCCTAGCTATAGGGACGGAGCCAAAAACATTCAGTACTTC.

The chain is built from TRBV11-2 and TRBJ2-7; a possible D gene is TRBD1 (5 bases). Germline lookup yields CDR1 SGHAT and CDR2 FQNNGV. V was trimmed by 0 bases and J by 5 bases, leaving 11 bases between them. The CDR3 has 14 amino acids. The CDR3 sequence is CASSLDQGYNEQYF. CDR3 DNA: TGTGCCAGCAGCTTAGATCAGGGTTACAACGAGCAGTACTTC.

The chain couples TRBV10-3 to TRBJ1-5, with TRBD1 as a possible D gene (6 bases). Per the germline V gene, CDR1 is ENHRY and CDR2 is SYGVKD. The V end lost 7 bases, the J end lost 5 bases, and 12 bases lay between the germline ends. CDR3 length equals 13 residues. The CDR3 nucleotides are TGTGCCATCAAGGGGACACCGGATCAGCCCCAGCATTTT. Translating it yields CAIKGTPDQPQHF.

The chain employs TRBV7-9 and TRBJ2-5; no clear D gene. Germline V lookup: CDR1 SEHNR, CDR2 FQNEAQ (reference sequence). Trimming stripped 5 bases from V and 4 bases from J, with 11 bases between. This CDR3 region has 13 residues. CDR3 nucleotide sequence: TGTGCCAGCAGCACGGCTGCTGGAGAGACCCAGTACTTC. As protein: CASSTAAGETQYF.

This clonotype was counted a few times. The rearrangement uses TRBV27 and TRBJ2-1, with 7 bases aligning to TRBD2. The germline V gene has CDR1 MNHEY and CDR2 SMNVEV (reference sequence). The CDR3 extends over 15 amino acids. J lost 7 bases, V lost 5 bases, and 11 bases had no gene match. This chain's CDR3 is CASSPWTTGRNEQFF. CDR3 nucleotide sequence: TGTGCCAGCAGTCCTTGGACTACCGGGAGGAATGAGCAGTTCTTC.

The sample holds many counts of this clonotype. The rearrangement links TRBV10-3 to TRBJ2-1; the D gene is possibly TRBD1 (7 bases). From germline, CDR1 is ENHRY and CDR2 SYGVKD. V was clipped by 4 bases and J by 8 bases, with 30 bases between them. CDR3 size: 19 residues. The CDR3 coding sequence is TGTGCCATCAGTGTCGAAGGGGGCTCTATGGGCGGGAAGACTTATGAGCAGTTCTTC. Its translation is CAISVEGGSMGGKTYEQFF.

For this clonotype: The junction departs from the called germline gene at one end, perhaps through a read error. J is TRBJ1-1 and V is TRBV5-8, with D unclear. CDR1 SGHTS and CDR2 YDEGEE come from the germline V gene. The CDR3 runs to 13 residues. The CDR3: CGSSPSGHLEAFF. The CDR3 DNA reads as TGTGGCAGCAGCCCTTCGGGCCACCTCGAAGCTTTCTTT.

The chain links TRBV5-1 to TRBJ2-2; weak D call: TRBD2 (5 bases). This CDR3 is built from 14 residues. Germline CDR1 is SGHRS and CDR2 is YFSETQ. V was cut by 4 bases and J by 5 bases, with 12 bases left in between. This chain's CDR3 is CASSPFRETGELFF. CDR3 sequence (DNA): TGCGCCAGCAGCCCATTCCGGGAAACCGGGGAGCTGTTTTTT.

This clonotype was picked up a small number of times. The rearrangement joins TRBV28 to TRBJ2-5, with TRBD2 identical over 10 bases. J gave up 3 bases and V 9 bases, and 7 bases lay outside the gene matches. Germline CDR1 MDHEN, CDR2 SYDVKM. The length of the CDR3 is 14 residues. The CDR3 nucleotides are TGTGCCAGTTTTGGGCTAGCGGGAGAAGAGACCCAGTACTTC. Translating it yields CASFGLAGEETQYF.

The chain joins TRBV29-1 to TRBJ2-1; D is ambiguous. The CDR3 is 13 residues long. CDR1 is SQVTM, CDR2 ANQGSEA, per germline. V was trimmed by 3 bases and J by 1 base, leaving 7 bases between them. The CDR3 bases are TGCAGCGTTGAGGGGTGGTCCTACAATGAGCAGTTCTTC. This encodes CSVEGWSYNEQFF.

The CDR3 DNA follows: TGCAGTGCTAGGAGGGAGACAGGGGGCGCCAATCAGCCCCAGCATTTT. Protein sequence: CSARRETGGANQPQHF. The chain is built from TRBV20-1 and TRBJ1-5, with 10 bases that match TRBD1. V was pared by 3 bases and J by 3 bases, with 8 bases of the junction left unmatched. This CDR3 is built from 16 residues. Germline V gives CDR1 DFQATT, CDR2 SNEGSKA (reference sequence).

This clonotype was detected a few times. As DNA, the CDR3 is TGTGCCAGCAGCTCTAGCCCGGGATACTCTGGGGCCAACGTCCTGACTTTC. Protein sequence: CASSSSPGYSGANVLTF. The chain links TRBV7-2 to TRBJ2-6; tentative D call: TRBD2 (5 bases). Trimming removed 4 bases at V and 0 bases at J, with 13 bases between. The V gene's germline CDR1 is SGHTA and CDR2 FQGNSA. CDR3 length: 17 residues.

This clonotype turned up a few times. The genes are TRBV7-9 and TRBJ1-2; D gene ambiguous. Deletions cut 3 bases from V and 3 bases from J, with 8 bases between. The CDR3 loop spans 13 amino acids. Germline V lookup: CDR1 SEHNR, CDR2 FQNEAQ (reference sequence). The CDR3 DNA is TGTGCCAGCAGCTTTCAGGATCACTATGGCTACACCTTC. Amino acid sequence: CASSFQDHYGYTF.

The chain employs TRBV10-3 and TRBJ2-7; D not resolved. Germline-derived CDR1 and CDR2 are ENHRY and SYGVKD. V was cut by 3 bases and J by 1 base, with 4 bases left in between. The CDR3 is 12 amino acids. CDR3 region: CAISDRSYEQYF. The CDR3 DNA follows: TGTGCCATCAGTGATCGATCCTACGAGCAGTACTTC.

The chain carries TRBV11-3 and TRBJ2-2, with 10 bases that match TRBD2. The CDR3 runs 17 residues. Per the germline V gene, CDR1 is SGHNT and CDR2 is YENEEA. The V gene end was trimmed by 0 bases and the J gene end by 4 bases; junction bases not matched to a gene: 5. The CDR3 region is CASSLEGLAGATGELFF. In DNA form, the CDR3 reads TGTGCCAGCAGCTTAGAAGGGCTAGCGGGGGCCACCGGGGAGCTGTTTTTT.

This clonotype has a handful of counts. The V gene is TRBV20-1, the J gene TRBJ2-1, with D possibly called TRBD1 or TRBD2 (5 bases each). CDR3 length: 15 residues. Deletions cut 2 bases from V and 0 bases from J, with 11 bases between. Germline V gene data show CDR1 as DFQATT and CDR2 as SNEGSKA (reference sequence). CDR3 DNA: TGCAGTGCTAGACCTGGGACGTCCTCCTACAATGAGCAGTTCTTC. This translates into CSARPGTSSYNEQFF.

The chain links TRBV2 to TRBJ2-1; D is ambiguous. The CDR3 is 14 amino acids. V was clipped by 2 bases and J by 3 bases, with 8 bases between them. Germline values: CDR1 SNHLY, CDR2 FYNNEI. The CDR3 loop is CASSEMASYNEQFF. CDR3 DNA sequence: TGTGCCAGCAGTGAAATGGCCAGCTACAATGAGCAGTTCTTC. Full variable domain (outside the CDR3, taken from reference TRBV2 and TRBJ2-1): EPEVTQTPSHQVTQMGQEVILRCVPISNHLYFYWYRQILGQKVEFLVSFYNNEISEKSEIFDDQFSVERPDGSNFTLKIRSTKLEDSAMYFCASSEMASYNEQFFGPGTRLTVL.